This T cell receptor (beta chain) was found in a study of blood T cells in healthy people across ages. Alongside a J-beta primer mix, a sample-barcoded 5' primer served in a second PCR lasting about 6 to 12 cycles. There were at least 3 million CDR3-containing paired-end reads obtained from each sample. TCRdb re-analysed the 5' RACE reads in MiXCR, keeping a single row per CDR3 protein. The table has 1.5 million to 2 million distinct CDR3 sequences, roughly 50% seen once. The CDR3 length is 17 residues. Trimming cost V 2 bases and J 10 bases; bases outside gene matches: 14. CDR1 and CDR2 (germline): MNHEY, SVGEGT.

The specimen sequenced was blood. The chain carries TRBV6-2 or TRBV6-3 and TRBJ1-6; 7 bases fit TRBD1. The source of this sequence is a woman aged 40 to 49 in good health. For the CDR3, the DNA is TGTGCCAGCAGTTACATGACAGGGAATTCCGCGAGGTCACCCCTCCACTTT. This gives the protein CASSYMTGNSARSPLHF.